This T cell receptor (beta chain) was identified in a study of early T cells in non-severe SARS-CoV-2 infection. Study as a whole: Sequencing targeted bulk RNA from unsorted whole blood, leaving chains unpaired.

General study results and limits: Missing private and CD4 specificities, VDJdb matching favored anti-spike CD8 responses.

This clonotype was detected many times. The antigen is undetermined. Unique molecular identifier tags were affixed to discrete cDNA molecules. MiXCR, applied by TCRdb to the 5' RACE reads, yields one record per CDR3 protein. The sample lists 30,000 to 45,000 distinct CDR3 sequences, 5.5% to 7% occurring once. Germline CDR1 and CDR2: PRHDT and FYEKMQ (reference sequence). V was clipped by 4 bases and J by 4 bases; unmatched bases: 25. There are 21 residues in the CDR3. The sequences come from whole blood, collected at baseline. The chain joins TRBV13 to TRBJ1-1; TRBD1 agrees at 9 bases. The receptor comes from an adult who was a healthcare worker with PCR-confirmed SARS-CoV-2 infection or an uninfected control (not recorded which). The DNA for the CDR3 is TGTGCCAGCAGCTCCCAACTGCTTTCCTGGACAGGGGAGGTTTTGAGCACTGAAGCTTTCTTT. The encoded protein is CASSSQLLSWTGEVLSTEAFF.